Listed here are 5 T cell receptor beta chains from one sample, sequenced in a study of CD8 T cells in ankylosing spondylitis. A single record per CDR3 protein comes from TCRdb applying MiXCR to the 5' RACE reads. The data show hundreds of thousands of distinct CDR3 sequences, with 20% seen just once and 7.8% held by the top ten. The specimen sequenced was blood, either unsorted or a sorted T cell fraction (not recorded which). The receptors come from a male donor with ankylosing spondylitis or in good health (not recorded which).

The chain carries TRBV12-3 or TRBV12-4 and TRBJ2-3, with a tentative D call TRBD2 (6 bases). This CDR3 region has 14 residues. Trimming left V 6 bases short and J 9 bases short, with 19 bases between. The CDR3 protein is CASRRGDGPGTQYF. CDR3 in DNA: TGTGCCAGCAGGCGGGGAGATGGACCTGGGACGCAGTATTTT.

The rearrangement joins TRBV6-1 to TRBJ2-7; 8 bases agree with TRBD1. The germline V gene encodes CDR1 MNHNS and CDR2 SASEGT. The CDR3 is 16 amino acids. Germline trimming cut 8 bases from V and 3 bases from J; bases unmatched to any gene: 15. The CDR3 nucleotides read TGTGCCAGCGACAGGTCGGGAGACAGGGGCGGCTACGAGCAGTACGTC. This encodes CASDRSGDRGGYEQYV.

The chain joins TRBV7-9 to TRBJ1-1; D unclear. The CDR3 sequence is 13 residues long. Trimming stripped 3 bases from V and 6 bases from J, with 11 bases between. Germline V CDR1 and CDR2: SEHNR, FQNEAQ (reference sequence). CDR3 protein: CASSFGDLAEAFF. The DNA of the CDR3 is TGTGCCAGCAGCTTTGGGGATTTGGCTGAAGCTTTCTTT. Drawing the rest from reference TRBV7-9 and TRBJ1-1, the complete variable domain is DTGVSQNPRHKITKRGQNVTFRCDPISEHNRLYWYRQTLGQGPEFLTYFQNEAQLEKSRLLSDRFSAERPKGSFSTLEIQRTEQGDSAMYLCASSFGDLAEAFFGQGTRLTVV.

In its sample, this clonotype was seen once. The chain recombines TRBV7-9 with TRBJ2-5; 7 nucleotides match TRBD1. The junction had 8 bases not matched to a gene; V was cut back by 3 bases and J by 7 bases. The CDR3 extends over 14 amino acids. CDR1 SEHNR and CDR2 FQNEAQ come from the germline V gene (reference sequence). CDR3 DNA: TGTGCCAGCAGCTTCTGGGACAGATCTGGGACCCAGTACTTC. It yields the protein CASSFWDRSGTQYF.

The chain links TRBV2 to TRBJ2-7, with 9 nucleotides matching TRBD1. From germline, CDR1 is SNHLY and CDR2 FYNNEI. The CDR3 contains 14 residues. V shed 4 bases, J shed 1 base, and the junction held 2 bases outside the gene matches. The CDR3 DNA reads as TGTGCCAGCAGTGTGGGGACAGGGTCCTACGAGCAGTACGTC. Translating gives CASSVGTGSYEQYV.